The 8 T cell receptor beta chains given below trace back to one sample, sequenced in a study of OX40 agonist ivuxolimab in advanced cancers. The table came from immunoSEQ multiplex PCR; TCRdb's copy has only in-frame clones and leaves some out. Seen here are around 72,000 clones, 80% to 90% observed once, and the top ten hold roughly 1%. The sample consisted of CD4+ or CD8+ T cells sorted from blood, taken in a trial of the OX40 agonist ivuxolimab. These receptors were obtained from an adult with an advanced solid tumor such as melanoma, head and neck, liver or kidney cancer.

V gene TRBV10-1 combines with J gene TRBJ2-3; TRBD1 is a possible D gene (5 bases). Germline loops: CDR1 WNHNN, CDR2 SYGVQD (reference sequence). Deletions cut 6 bases from V and 0 bases from J, with 16 bases between. The CDR3 is 16 amino acids. This CDR3 is CASSLGRGLSTDTQYF. The CDR3 bases are TGCGCCAGCAGCCTGGGGCGCGGATTAAGCACAGATACGCAGTATTTT.

This clone came up once. This chain links TRBV2 with TRBJ2-4; D is perhaps TRBD2 (5 bases). In germline, CDR1 is SNHLY, CDR2 FYNNEI. The CDR3 spans 16 residues. Trimming took off 7 bases at V and 0 bases at J, with 16 bases between the two ends. The CDR3 bases are TGTGCCAGCAACGCCAGAGAAGGACTAGCCAAAAACATTCAGTACTTC. Translated: CASNAREGLAKNIQYF.

The count of this clone is one. The chain combines TRBV6-5 with TRBJ2-7; 9 positions match TRBD1. The V gene's germline CDR1 is MNHEY and CDR2 SVGAGI. The CDR3 length is 15 residues. V shed 2 bases, J shed 4 bases, and the junction held 6 bases outside the gene matches. The CDR3: CASSYAGQGQYEQYF. CDR3 DNA sequence: TGTGCCAGCAGTTACGCGGGACAGGGTCAGTACGAGCAGTACTTC.

In its sample, this clone was seen once. The rearrangement joins TRBV18 to TRBJ1-2; TRBD1 aligns across 7 bases. The V segment lost 2 bases and the J segment 6 bases; nucleotides outside the gene matches: 12. In germline, CDR1 is KGHSH, CDR2 LQKENI. This CDR3 is 16 amino acids long. The CDR3: CASSPALPGQKNGYTF. CDR3 in DNA: TGTGCCAGCTCACCAGCCCTTCCGGGACAGAAAAATGGCTACACCTTC.

This chain connects TRBV9 to TRBJ2-7, with a tentative D call TRBD1 (6 bases). This CDR3 region has 16 residues. Trimming cost V 4 bases and J 5 bases, with 22 bases left between them. Germline V gene sequence: CDR1 SGDLS, CDR2 YYNGEE. The CDR3 here is CASSPRGGIDPNEQYF. In DNA form, the CDR3 reads TGTGCCAGCAGCCCTAGAGGGGGAATAGATCCTAACGAGCAGTACTTC.

The chain is built from TRBV30 and TRBJ2-4, with D possibly called TRBD1 or TRBD2 (6 bases each). Germline-derived CDR1 and CDR2 are GTSNPN and SVGIG (reference sequence). The CDR3 consists of 15 residues. The ends were cut back, 2 bases at V and 0 bases at J, with 11 bases in the middle. CDR3 DNA: TGTGCCTGGAGTCTCGGGGGCGGAGCCAAAAACATTCAGTACTTC. Translation gives CAWSLGGGAKNIQYF. The complete variable domain, with remaining parts taken from reference TRBV30 and TRBJ2-4, reads SQTIHQWPATLVQPVGSPLSLECTVEGTSNPNLYWYRQAAGRGLQLLFYSVGIGQISSEVPQNLSASRPQDRQFILSSKKLLLSDSGFYLCAWSLGGGAKNIQYFGAGTRLSVL.

The rearrangement uses TRBV5-6 and TRBJ2-5; 10 nucleotides agree with TRBD2. Looked up from germline, CDR1 is SGHDT and CDR2 is YYEEEE. J was trimmed by 0 bases and V by 4 bases; bases with no gene match: 3. The CDR3 totals 15 residues. CDR3 sequence: CASSEAGGYQETQYF. For the CDR3, the DNA is TGTGCCAGCAGCGAAGCGGGGGGGTACCAAGAGACCCAGTACTTC. The full variable domain, completed using reference TRBV5-6 and TRBJ2-5, is DAGVTQSPTHLIKTRGQQVTLRCSPKSGHDTVSWYQQALGQGPQFIFQYYEEEERQRGNFPDRFSGHQFPNYSSELNVNALLLGDSALYLCASSEAGGYQETQYFGPGTRLLVL.

The chain is built from TRBV28 and TRBJ2-1; 9 positions match TRBD1. Trimming cost V 5 bases and J 6 bases; bases outside gene matches: 11. The CDR3 contains 16 residues. CDR1 is MDHEN, CDR2 SYDVKM, per germline. CDR3 nucleotides: TGTGCCAGCAGTGGGCCCGGACAGGGGTTTTCCAATGAGCAGTTCTTC. This gives the protein CASSGPGQGFSNEQFF.